This T cell receptor (beta chain) was captured by sequencing in a study of CD8 T cells in ankylosing spondylitis. Study-wide results and caveats: Significant enrichment of disease-linked clones was reportedly seen in matched ankylosing spondylitis synovial fluid. Prior literature has documented some motif variants in synovial fluid and blood from reactive arthritis. Disease-linked clones displayed a CD8+ phenotype and appeared relatively rarely in peripheral blood. Roughly 8 highly homologous variants made up a TCR beta motif, and this motif appeared characteristic of ankylosing spondylitis blood.

Quantitative 5'-RACE with molecular barcodes generated TCR beta libraries. TCRdb ran MiXCR on the 5' RACE reads and lists one entry per CDR3 protein. The sample shows 800,000 to 900,000 distinct CDR3 sequences, 12% of them seen only once. The CDR3 length is 12 residues. V dropped 7 bases and J dropped 4 bases, with 14 bases sitting between them. Germline CDR1 is SQVTM and CDR2 is ANQGSEA. In the case of this clonotype: Its antigen is undetermined. A read error is possible here, since a much larger clone lies one base away.

The J gene is TRBJ2-7, the V gene TRBV29-1; D tentatively fits TRBD1 or TRBD2 (5 bases each). The sequence derives from a male donor with ankylosing spondylitis. The sample taken for sequencing was blood, either unsorted or a sorted T cell fraction (not recorded which). The CDR3 region is CSATGPGYEQYF. DNA of the CDR3: TGCAGCGCGACGGGGCCAGGATACGAGCAGTACTTC.